This T cell receptor beta chain was captured in a study of blood T cell repertoires in COVID-19. Study background: COVID-19 samples collected from the United States, Italy and Spain covered acute and convalescent phases.

The CDR3 sequence is 14 residues long. CDR1 PRHDT and CDR2 FYEKMQ come from the germline V gene (reference sequence). V lost 4 bases to trimming and J lost 5 bases, with 14 bases between them. Source study methods: Quantification of nucleated cells was approximated via reference gene primer amplification. The data were produced by immunoSEQ multiplex PCR, yet TCRdb's version contains in-frame clones alone and is incomplete. V, J and clone size are taken as reported in that table, and D and trimming were inferred from the DNA itself. The repertoire consists of under 250,000 clones, with 85% occurring once and the leading ten covering 9.1%.

The rearrangement links TRBV13 to TRBJ1-2; D ambiguous. The sequencing sample was made of PBMCs or T cells enriched from blood (not recorded which). This clonotype was sampled from a woman between 50 and 59 years old with acute COVID-19. Written as DNA, the CDR3 is TGTGCCAGCAGCTCGACCAGGTCCTTGTATGGCTACACCTTC. As protein: CASSSTRSLYGYTF.